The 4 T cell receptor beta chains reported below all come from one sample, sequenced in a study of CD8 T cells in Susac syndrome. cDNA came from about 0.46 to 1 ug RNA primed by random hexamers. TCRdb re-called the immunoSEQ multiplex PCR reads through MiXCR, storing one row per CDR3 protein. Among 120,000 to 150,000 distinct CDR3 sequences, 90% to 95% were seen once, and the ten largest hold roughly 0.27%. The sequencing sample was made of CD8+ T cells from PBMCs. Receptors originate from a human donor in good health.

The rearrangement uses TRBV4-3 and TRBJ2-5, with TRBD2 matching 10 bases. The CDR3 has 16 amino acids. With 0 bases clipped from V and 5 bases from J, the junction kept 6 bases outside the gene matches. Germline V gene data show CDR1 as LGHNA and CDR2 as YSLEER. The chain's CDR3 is CASSQDKAGGGETQYF. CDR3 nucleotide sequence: TGCGCCAGCAGCCAAGATAAAGCGGGAGGGGGGGAGACCCAGTACTTC.

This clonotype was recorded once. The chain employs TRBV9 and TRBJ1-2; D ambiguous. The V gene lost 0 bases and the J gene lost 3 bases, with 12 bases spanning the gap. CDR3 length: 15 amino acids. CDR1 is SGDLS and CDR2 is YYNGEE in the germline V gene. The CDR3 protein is CASSVGPLPDYGYTF. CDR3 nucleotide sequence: TGTGCCAGCAGCGTAGGTCCACTCCCAGACTATGGCTACACCTTC.

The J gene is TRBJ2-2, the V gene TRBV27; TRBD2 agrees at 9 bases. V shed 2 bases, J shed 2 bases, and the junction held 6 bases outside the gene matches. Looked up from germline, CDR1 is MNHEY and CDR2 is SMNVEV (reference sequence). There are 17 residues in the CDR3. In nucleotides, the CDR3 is TGTGCCAGCAGTTTAAGCGGGAGGATCGGAAACACCGGGGAGCTGTTTTTT. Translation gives CASSLSGRIGNTGELFF.

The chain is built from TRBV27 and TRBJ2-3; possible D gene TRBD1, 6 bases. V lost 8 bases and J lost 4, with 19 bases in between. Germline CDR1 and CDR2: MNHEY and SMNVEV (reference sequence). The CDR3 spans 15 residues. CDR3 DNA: TGTGCCAGCGGTCAAACAGGGTCGATGGCAGATACGCAGTATTTT. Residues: CASGQTGSMADTQYF.